This T cell receptor (beta chain) was sequenced for a study of graft-versus-host responses after intestinal transplantation. Turning to the study itself: All recipients were transplanted with multivisceral, liver-intestinal, or isolated intestinal grafts.

Regarding the study as a whole: When patients had graft-donor T cell macrochimerism, their allografts held high graft-versus-host to host-versus-graft clonal ratios. Early post-transplant HvG declines showed an association with peak circulating GvH clone levels.

Here immunoSEQ multiplex PCR was the method, and the copy in TCRdb shows in-frame clones only, minus some. The repertoire holds some 90,000 clones, with about 93% as singletons. Worth noting for this clone: What it recognizes is unknown.

This CDR3 comprises 12 residues. The V end was cut by 7 bases, the J end by 8 bases, with 12 bases between. CDR1 is MNHNY, CDR2 SVGAGI, per germline (reference sequence). The chain uses TRBV6-6 and TRBJ2-1; D possibly corresponds to TRBD2 (6 bases). Here the sequenced sample was unstimulated CD8+ T cells sorted from spleen or lymph node cells, taken before intestinal transplant. The receptor comes from a human donor who received an intestinal transplant. The CDR3 loop is CASTPPGDEQFF. As DNA, the CDR3 is TGTGCCAGCACCCCACCGGGGGATGAGCAGTTCTTC.